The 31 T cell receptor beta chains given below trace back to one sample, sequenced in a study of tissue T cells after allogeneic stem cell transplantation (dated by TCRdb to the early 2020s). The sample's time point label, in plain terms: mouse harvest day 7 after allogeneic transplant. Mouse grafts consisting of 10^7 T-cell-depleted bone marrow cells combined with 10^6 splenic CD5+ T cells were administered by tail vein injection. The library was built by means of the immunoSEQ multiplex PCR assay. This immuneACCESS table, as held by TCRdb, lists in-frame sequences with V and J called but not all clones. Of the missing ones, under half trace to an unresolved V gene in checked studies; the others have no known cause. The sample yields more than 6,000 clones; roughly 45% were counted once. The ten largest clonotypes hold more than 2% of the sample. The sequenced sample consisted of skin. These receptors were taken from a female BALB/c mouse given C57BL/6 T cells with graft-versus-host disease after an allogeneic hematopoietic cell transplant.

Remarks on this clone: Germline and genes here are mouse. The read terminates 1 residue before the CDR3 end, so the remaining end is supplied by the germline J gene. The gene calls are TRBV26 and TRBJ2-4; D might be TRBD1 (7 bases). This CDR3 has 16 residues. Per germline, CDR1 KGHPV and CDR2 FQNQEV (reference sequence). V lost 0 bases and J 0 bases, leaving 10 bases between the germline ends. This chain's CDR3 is CASSLSRGQSQNTLYF. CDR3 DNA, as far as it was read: TGTGCCAGCAGTCTGTCGAGGGGGCAAAGTCAAAACACCTTGTAC.

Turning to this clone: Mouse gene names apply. This CDR3 is CASSLGRGHNSPLYF. The covered CDR3 bases are TGTGCCAGCAGTCTGGGCAGGGGGCATAATTCGCCCCTCTAC. This chain connects TRBV26 to TRBJ1-6, with 8 bases lining up with TRBD1. Read sequence stops 1 residue before the CDR3 end, and the germline J gene provides the missing end. TRBJ1-6 is known as an ORF, though its function is uncertain. The J segment lost 5 bases and the V segment lost 2 bases, leaving 2 bases of the junction unmatched. The CDR3 is made up of 15 amino acids. The germline CDR1 and CDR2 sequences are KGHPV and FQNQEV (reference sequence).

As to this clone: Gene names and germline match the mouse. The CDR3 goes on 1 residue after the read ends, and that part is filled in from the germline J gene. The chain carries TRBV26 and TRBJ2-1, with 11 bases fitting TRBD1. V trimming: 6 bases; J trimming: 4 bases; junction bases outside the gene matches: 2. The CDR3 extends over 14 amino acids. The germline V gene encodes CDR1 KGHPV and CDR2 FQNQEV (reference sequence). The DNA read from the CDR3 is TGTGCCAGCAGGGGGACAGGGGGATATGCTGAGCAGTTC. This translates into CASRGTGGYAEQF. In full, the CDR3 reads CASRGTGGYAEQFF.

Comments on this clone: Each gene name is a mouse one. The CDR3 DNA, read in part, is TGTGCAAGCAGCTTAACCGGGGCGGGCTCCGACTACACC. Amino acid sequence: CASSLTGAGSDYT. In full, the CDR3 is CASSLTGAGSDYTF. The J gene is TRBJ1-2, the V gene TRBV16; D is perhaps TRBD1 (5 bases). The CDR3 goes on 1 residue after the read ends, and that part is filled in from the germline J gene. Germline assignment: CDR1 SGHSA and CDR2 FRNQAP. The CDR3 length is 14 residues. Trimming cost V 2 bases and J 4 bases, with 11 bases left between them. Complete variable domain (other parts from reference TRBV16 and TRBJ1-2): NAGVIQTPRHKVTGKGQEATLWCEPISGHSAVFWYRQTIVQGLEFLTYFRNQAPIDDSGMPKERFSAQMPNQSHSTLKIQSTQPQDSAVYLCASSLTGAGSDYTFGSGTRLLVI.

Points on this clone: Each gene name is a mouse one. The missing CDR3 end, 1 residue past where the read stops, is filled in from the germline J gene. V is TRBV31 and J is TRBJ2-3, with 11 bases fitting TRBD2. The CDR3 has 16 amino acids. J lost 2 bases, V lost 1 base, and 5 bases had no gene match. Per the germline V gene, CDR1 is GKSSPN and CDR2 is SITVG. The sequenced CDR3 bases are TGTGCCTGGAGTCCCAGGACTGGGGGGTATGCAGAAACGCTGTAT. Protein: CAWSPRTGGYAETLY. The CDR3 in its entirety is CAWSPRTGGYAETLYF.

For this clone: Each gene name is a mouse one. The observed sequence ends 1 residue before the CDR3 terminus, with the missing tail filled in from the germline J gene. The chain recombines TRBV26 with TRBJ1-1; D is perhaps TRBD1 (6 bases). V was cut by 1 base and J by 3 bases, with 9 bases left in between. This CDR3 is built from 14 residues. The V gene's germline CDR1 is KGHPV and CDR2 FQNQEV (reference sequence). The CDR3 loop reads CASSLYSGDTEVFF. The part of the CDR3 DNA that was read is TGTGCCAGCAGTCTGTATTCAGGGGACACAGAAGTCTTC. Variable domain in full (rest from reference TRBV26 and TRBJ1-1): NSKVIQTPRYLVKGQGQKAKMRCIPEKGHPVVFWYQQNKNNEFKFLINFQNQEVLQQIDMTEKRFSAECPSNSPCSLEIQSSEAGDSALYLCASSLYSGDTEVFFGKGTRLTVV.

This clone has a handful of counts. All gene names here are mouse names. CDR3 DNA (partial): TGTGCAAGCAGCTTAGATAGTGGGGCAGAAGTCTTC. This sequence encodes CASSLDSGAEVF. The CDR3 in full is CASSLDSGAEVFF. This sequence joins TRBV16 and TRBJ1-1, with no clear D. Read coverage stops 1 residue before the CDR3 terminus; the germline J gene supplies the remainder. Trimming removed 0 bases at V and 6 bases at J, with 8 bases between. The CDR3 has 13 residues. CDR1 is SGHSA, CDR2 FRNQAP, per germline.

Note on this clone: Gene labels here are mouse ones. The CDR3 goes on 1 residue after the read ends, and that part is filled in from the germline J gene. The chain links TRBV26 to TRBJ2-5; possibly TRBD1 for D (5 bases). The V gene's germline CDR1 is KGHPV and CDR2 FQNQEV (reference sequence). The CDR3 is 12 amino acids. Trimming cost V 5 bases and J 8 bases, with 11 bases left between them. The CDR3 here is CASSSGKRTQYF. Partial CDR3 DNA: TGTGCCAGCAGTTCAGGGAAGCGCACCCAGTAC. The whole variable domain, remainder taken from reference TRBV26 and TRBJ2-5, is NSKVIQTPRYLVKGQGQKAKMRCIPEKGHPVVFWYQQNKNNEFKFLINFQNQEVLQQIDMTEKRFSAECPSNSPCSLEIQSSEAGDSALYLCASSSGKRTQYFGPGTRLLVL.

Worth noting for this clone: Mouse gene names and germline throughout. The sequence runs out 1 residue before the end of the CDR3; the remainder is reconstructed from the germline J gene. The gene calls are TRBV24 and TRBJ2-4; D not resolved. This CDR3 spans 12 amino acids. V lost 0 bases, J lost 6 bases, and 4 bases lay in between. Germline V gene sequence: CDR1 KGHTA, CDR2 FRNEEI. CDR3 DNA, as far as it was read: TGTGCCAGCAGTCTGTATTCTAACACCTTGTAC. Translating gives CASSLYSNTLY. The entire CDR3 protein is CASSLYSNTLYF.

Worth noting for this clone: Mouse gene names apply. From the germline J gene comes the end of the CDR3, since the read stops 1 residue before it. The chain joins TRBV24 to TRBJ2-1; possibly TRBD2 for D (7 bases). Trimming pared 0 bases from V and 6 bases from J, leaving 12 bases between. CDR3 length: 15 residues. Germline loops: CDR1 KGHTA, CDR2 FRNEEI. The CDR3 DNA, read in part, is TGTGCCAGCAGTCTGTATCGGGGGGCGCTTGCTGAGCAGTTC. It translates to CASSLYRGALAEQF. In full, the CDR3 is CASSLYRGALAEQFF.

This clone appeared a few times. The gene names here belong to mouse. CDR3 amino acids: CASGGTGGNYAEQFF. Partial CDR3 DNA: TGTGCCAGCGGTGGGACTGGGGGGAACTATGCTGAGCAGTTC. The V call is TRBV13-2, the J call TRBJ2-1; TRBD2 aligns across 11 bases. Read data end 1 residue before the CDR3 end; the end is taken from the germline J gene. The CDR3 has 15 residues. J lost 1 base, V lost 3 bases, and 0 bases had no gene match. CDR1 NNHNN and CDR2 SYGAGS come from the germline V gene (reference sequence).

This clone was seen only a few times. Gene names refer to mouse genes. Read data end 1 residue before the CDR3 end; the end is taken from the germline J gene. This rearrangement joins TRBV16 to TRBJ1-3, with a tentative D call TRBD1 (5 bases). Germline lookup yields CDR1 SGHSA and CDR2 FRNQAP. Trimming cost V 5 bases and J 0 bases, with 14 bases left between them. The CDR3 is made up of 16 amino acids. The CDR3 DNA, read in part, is TGTGCAAGCAGCCCTCGGGGGTCCTATTCTGGAAATACGCTCTAT. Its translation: CASSPRGSYSGNTLY. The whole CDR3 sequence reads CASSPRGSYSGNTLYF.

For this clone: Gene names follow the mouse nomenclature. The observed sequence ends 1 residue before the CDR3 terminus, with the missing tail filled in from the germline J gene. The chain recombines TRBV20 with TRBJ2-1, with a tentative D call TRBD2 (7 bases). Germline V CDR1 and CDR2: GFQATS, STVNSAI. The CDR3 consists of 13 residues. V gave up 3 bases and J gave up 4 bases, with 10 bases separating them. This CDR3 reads CGARGGGYAEQFF. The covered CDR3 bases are TGTGGTGCTAGAGGGGGGGGGTATGCTGAGCAGTTC.

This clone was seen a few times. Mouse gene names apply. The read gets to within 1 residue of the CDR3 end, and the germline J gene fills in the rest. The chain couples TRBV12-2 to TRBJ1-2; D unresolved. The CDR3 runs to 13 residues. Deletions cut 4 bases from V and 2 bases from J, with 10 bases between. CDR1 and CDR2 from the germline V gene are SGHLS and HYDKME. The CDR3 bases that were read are TGTGCCAGCTCCCCCACGGGGAACTCCGACTACACC. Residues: CASSPTGNSDYT. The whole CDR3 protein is CASSPTGNSDYTF.

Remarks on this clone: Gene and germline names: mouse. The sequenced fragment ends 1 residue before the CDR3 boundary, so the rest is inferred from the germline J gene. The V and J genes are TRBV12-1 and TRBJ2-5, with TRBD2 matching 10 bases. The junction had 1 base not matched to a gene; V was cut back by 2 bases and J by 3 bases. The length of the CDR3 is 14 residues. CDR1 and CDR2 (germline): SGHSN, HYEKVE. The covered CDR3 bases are TGTGCCAGCTCTCAGGACTGGGGGCAAGACACCCAGTAC. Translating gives CASSQDWGQDTQY. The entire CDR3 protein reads CASSQDWGQDTQYF.

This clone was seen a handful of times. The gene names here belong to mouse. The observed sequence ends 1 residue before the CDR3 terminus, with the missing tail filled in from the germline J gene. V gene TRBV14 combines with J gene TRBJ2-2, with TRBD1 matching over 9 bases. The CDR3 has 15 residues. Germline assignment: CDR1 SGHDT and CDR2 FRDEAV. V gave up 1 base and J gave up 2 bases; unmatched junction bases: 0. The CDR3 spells CASSFGTGNTGQLYF. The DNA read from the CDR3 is TGTGCCAGCAGTTTCGGGACAGGGAACACCGGGCAGCTCTAC.

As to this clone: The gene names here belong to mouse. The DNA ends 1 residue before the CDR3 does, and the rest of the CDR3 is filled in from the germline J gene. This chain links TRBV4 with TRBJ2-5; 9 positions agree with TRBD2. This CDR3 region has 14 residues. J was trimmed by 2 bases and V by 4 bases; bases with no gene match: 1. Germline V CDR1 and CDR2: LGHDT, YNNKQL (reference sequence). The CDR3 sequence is CASSLTGGQDTQYF. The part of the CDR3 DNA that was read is TGTGCCAGCAGCTTGACTGGGGGCCAAGACACCCAGTAC. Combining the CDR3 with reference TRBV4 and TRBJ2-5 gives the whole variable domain ETAVFQTPNYHVTQVGNEVSFNCKQTLGHDTMYWYKQDSKKLLKIMFSYNNKQLIVNETVPRRFSPQSSDKAHLNLRIKSVEPEDSAVYLCASSLTGGQDTQYFGPGTRLLVL.

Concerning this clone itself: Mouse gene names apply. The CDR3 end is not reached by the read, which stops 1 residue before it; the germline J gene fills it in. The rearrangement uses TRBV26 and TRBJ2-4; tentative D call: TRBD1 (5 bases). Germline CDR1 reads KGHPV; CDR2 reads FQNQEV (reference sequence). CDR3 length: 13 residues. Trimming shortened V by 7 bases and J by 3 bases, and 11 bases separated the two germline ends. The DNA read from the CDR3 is TGTGCCAGCACAGACAGTAGGCAAAACACCTTGTAC. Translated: CASTDSRQNTLY. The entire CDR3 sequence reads CASTDSRQNTLYF.

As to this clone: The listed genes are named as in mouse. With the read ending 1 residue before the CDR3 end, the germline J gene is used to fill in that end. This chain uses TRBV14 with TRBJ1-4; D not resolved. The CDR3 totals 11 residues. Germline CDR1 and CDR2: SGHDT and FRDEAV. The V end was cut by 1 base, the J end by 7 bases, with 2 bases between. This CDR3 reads CASSFPERLFF. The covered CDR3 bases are TGTGCCAGCAGTTTCCCCGAAAGATTATTT.

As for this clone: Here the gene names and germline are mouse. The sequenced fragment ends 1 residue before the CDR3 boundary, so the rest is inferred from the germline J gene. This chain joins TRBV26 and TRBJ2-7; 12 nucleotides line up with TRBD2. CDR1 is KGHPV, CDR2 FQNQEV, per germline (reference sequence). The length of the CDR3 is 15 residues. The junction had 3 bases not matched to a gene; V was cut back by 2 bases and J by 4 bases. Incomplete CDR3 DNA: TGTGCCAGCAGTCTGGGGACTGGGGGGCGTTATGAACAGTAC. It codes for CASSLGTGGRYEQY. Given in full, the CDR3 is CASSLGTGGRYEQYF.

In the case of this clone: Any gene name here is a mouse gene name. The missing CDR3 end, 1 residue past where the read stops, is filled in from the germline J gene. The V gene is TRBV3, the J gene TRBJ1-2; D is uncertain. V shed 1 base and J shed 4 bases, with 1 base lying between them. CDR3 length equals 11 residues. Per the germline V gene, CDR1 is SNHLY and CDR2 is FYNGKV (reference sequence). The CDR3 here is CASSLGSDYTF. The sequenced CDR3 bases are TGTGCCAGCAGCTTAGGCTCCGACTACACC.

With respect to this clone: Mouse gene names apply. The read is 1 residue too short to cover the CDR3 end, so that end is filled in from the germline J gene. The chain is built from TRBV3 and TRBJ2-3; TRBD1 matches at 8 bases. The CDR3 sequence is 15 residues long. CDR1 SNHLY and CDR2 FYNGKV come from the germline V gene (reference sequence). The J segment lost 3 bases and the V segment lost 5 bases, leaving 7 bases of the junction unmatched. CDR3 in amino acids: CASSPWTGWAETLYF. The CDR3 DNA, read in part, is TGTGCCAGCAGCCCTTGGACAGGGTGGGCAGAAACGCTGTAT.

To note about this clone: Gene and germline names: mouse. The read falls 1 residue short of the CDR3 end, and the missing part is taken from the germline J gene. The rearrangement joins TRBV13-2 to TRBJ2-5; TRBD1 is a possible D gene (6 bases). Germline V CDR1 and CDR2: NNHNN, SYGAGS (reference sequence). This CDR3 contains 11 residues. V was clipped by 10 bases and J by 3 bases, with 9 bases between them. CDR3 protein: CAGGHQDTQYF. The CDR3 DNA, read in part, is TGTGCCGGGGGACATCAAGACACCCAGTAC.

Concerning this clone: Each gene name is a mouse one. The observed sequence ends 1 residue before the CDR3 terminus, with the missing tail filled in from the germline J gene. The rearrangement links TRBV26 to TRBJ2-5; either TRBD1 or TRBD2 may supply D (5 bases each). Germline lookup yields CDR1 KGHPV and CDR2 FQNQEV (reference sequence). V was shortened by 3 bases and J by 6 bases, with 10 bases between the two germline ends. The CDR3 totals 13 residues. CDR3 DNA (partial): TGTGCCAGCAGTCTCCCGGGGGTGGACACCCAGTAC. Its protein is CASSLPGVDTQY. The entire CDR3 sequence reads CASSLPGVDTQYF.

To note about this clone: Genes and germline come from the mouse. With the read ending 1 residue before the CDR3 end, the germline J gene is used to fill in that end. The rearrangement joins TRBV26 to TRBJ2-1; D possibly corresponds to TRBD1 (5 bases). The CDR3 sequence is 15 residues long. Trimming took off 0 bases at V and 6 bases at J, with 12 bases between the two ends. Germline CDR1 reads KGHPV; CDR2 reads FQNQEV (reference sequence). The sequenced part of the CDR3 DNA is TGTGCCAGCAGTCTGTCGACGGCAGGGTTTGCTGAGCAGTTC. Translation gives CASSLSTAGFAEQF. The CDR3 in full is CASSLSTAGFAEQFF.

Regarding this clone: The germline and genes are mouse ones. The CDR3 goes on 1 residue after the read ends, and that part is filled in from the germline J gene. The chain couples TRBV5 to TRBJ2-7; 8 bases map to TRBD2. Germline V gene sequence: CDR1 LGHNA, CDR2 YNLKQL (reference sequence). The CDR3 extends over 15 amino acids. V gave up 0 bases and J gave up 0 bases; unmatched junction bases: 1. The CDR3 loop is CASSQDWGDSYEQYF. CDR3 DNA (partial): TGTGCCAGCAGCCAAGACTGGGGGGACTCCTATGAACAGTAC.

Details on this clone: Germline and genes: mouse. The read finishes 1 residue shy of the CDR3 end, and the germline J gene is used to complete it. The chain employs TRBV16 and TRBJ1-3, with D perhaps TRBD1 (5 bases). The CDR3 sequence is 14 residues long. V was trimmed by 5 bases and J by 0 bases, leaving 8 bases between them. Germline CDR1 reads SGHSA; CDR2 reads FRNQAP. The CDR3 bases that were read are TGTGCAAGCAGCCCGACAGATTCTGGAAATACGCTCTAT. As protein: CASSPTDSGNTLY. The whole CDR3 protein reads CASSPTDSGNTLYF.

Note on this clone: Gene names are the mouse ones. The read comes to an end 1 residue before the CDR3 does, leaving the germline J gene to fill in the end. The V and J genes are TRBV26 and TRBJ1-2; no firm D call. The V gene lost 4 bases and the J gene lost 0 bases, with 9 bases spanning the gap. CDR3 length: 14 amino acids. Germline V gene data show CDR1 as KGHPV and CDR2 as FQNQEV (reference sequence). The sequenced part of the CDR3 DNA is TGTGCCAGCAGTCGGCAGGTCGCAAACTCCGACTACACC. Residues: CASSRQVANSDYT. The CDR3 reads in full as CASSRQVANSDYTF.

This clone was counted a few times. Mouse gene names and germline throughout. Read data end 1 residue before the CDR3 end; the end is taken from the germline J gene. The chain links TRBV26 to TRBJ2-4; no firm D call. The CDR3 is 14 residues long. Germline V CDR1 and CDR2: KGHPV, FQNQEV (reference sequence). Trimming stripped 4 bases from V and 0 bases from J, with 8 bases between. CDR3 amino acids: CASSPTTSQNTLYF. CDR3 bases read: TGTGCCAGCAGTCCGACTACTAGTCAAAACACCTTGTAC.

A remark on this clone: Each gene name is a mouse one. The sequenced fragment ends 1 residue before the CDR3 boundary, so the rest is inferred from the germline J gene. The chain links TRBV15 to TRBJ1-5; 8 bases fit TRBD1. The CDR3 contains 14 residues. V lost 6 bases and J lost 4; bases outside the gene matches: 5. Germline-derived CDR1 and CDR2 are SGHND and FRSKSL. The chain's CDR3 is CASRSGGWNQAPLF. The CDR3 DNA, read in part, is TGTGCCAGCAGATCAGGGGGCTGGAACCAGGCTCCGCTT.

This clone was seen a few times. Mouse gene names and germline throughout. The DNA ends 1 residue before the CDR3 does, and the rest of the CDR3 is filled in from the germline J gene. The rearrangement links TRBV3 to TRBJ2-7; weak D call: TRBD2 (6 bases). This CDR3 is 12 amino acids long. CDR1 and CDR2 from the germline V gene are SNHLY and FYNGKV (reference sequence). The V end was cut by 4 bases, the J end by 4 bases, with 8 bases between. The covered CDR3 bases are TGTGCCAGCAGCTCCTGGGGTTATGAACAGTAC. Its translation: CASSSWGYEQY. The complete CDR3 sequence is CASSSWGYEQYF.